This record concerns one TCR beta chain sequence. Its antigen remains unidentified. The record originates from a study of cytomegalovirus exposure and HLA in healthy donors. Study-level background: The 500 to 750 first-cohort repertoires and the 95 to 150 validation repertoires shared the same platform, a later analysis reported. General study points: Some TCR beta chains (164 of them) were listed as cytomegalovirus-associated. Rare TCR sequences predominated, though certain public TCRs were found in many donors. The classifier, whose performance was assessed in both the original and validation cohorts, reportedly diagnosed cytomegalovirus status with high specificity and sensitivity.

The J segment lost 6 bases and the V segment lost 4 bases, leaving 8 bases of the junction unmatched. Germline CDR1 MNHNS, CDR2 SASEGT. CDR3 length: 16 amino acids. Assay: immunoSEQ multiplex PCR; the TCRdb copy retains only in-frame clones and omits some. The sample includes fewer than 300,000 clones, approximately 88% of them seen just once. The sequence was obtained from a young woman in good health and CMV-seronegative. The sequenced sample was PBMCs. The V call is TRBV6-1, the J call TRBJ2-3; TRBD2 aligns across 12 bases. CDR3 nucleotide sequence: TGTGCCAGCAGTGCACTAGCGGGGGGCCAAGGGGATACGCAGTATTTT. Its translation is CASSALAGGQGDTQYF.